These T cell receptor beta chains were read from a single sample in a study of PD-1 blockade in classical Hodgkin lymphoma. The data were produced by immunoSEQ multiplex PCR, yet TCRdb's version contains in-frame clones alone and is incomplete. The sample holds just under 65,000 clones, around nine tenths seen once. This sample comprised peripheral blood mononuclear cells (PBMCs), obtained before the fourth cycle of nivolumab. The source is a human donor with classical Hodgkin lymphoma. Each CDR3 is given with its conserved first and last residue. A D gene is named only where the DNA matches it firmly. The size field is filled for only some rows; it gives once, few, many or a size class.

D: NA; V: TRBV23-1; size: NA; J: TRBJ2-5; DNA: TGCGCCAGCACAGGGGCAGCGGAGACCCAGTACTTC; CDR3: CASTGAAETQYF
D: TRBD2; V: TRBV7-8; size: NA; J: TRBJ2-1; DNA: TGTGCCAGCAGCTTAGTGGGGACTAGCGGGAGCTATGAGCAGTTCTTC; CDR3: CASSLVGTSGSYEQFF
D: TRBD2; V: TRBV29-1; size: NA; J: TRBJ2-3; DNA: TGCAGCGCCCTGCCGGTAGCGGGATCGGTAGATACGCAGTATTTT; CDR3: CSALPVAGSVDTQYF
D: TRBD1; V: TRBV7-3; size: NA; J: TRBJ2-5; DNA: TGTGCCAGCAGCCTCGGACAGGGGAGGCAAGAGACCCAGTACTTC; CDR3: CASSLGQGRQETQYF
D: NA; V: TRBV27; size: NA; J: TRBJ2-3; DNA: TGTGCCAGCAGTTTGGTAGAAACAGATACGCAGTATTTT; CDR3: CASSLVETDTQYF
D: TRBD1; V: TRBV5-1; size: few; J: TRBJ1-2; DNA: TGCGCCAGCAGGCAATTTAGAGCAGGGGGAGGGGATGGCTACACCTTC; CDR3: CASRQFRAGGGDGYTF
D: TRBD2; V: TRBV27; size: NA; J: TRBJ2-3; DNA: TGTGCCAGCAGTCTCAGACTAGCGGGAGACGGGAACACAGATACGCAGTATTTT; CDR3: CASSLRLAGDGNTDTQYF
D: NA; V: TRBV28; size: NA; J: TRBJ1-3; DNA: TGTGCCAGCAGCTCCACGAGGGGGATTGGCACCATATATTTT; CDR3: CASSSTRGIGTIYF
D: TRBD2; V: TRBV6-1; size: few; J: TRBJ2-7; DNA: TGTGCCAGCAACGCGGGAGCCTCCTACGAGCAGTACTTC; CDR3: CASNAGASYEQYF
D: NA; V: TRBV27; size: NA; J: TRBJ2-7; DNA: TGTGCCAGCAGTTTTGCTCAGGGTTCCTACGAGCAGTACTTC; CDR3: CASSFAQGSYEQYF
D: TRBD1; V: TRBV7-2; size: NA; J: TRBJ1-1; DNA: TGTGCCAGCAGCCCGCAAGGACAGGGGAGCGGCGGCACTGAAGCTTTCTTT; CDR3: CASSPQGQGSGGTEAFF
D: TRBD2; V: TRBV27; size: NA; J: TRBJ2-1; DNA: TGTGCCAGCAGTTTACAAGGACTAGCGTGGAACAATGAGCAGTTCTTC; CDR3: CASSLQGLAWNNEQFF
D: NA; V: TRBV7-9; size: NA; J: TRBJ2-4; DNA: TGTGCCAGCAGCTCCAATACACCAGAAGCCAAAAACATTCAGTACTTC; CDR3: CASSSNTPEAKNIQYF
D: NA; V: TRBV18; size: NA; J: TRBJ2-5; DNA: TGTGCCAGCTCACCGAATATCCCGGGACAAGAGACCCAGTACTTC; CDR3: CASSPNIPGQETQYF
D: NA; V: TRBV7-3; size: NA; J: TRBJ2-7; DNA: TGTGCCAGCAGCTTAGGTTCGGATTACCCCTACGAGCAGTACTTC; CDR3: CASSLGSDYPYEQYF
D: NA; V: TRBV10-3; size: NA; J: TRBJ2-7; DNA: TGTGCCATCAGTGATGAGCCCTACGAGCAGTACTTC; CDR3: CAISDEPYEQYF
D: NA; V: TRBV20-1; size: few; J: TRBJ2-7; DNA: TGCAGTGCTAGTCCCTCCTACGAGCAGTACTTC; CDR3: CSASPSYEQYF
D: NA; V: TRBV4-2; size: NA; J: TRBJ2-3; DNA: TGTGCCAGCGGGGCTAGCGTTAAAGATACGCAGTATTTT; CDR3: CASGASVKDTQYF
D: NA; V: TRBV5-4; size: NA; J: TRBJ1-4; DNA: TGTGCCAGCAGCTTGGACCTGAAGAATGAAAAACTGTTTTTT; CDR3: CASSLDLKNEKLFF
D: TRBD2; V: TRBV7-6; size: NA; J: TRBJ2-3; DNA: TGTGCCAGCAGCTTAGTCAGCGGGGCCCCCACAGATACGCAGTATTTT; CDR3: CASSLVSGAPTDTQYF
D: NA; V: TRBV4-1; size: NA; J: TRBJ2-3; DNA: TGCGCCAGCAGCCTCGTCGGGGAGACAGATACGCAGTATTTT; CDR3: CASSLVGETDTQYF
D: TRBD2; V: TRBV27; size: NA; J: TRBJ2-7; DNA: TGTGCCAGCAAAAGGACTAGCGGGAGTGGCTACGAGCAGTACTTC; CDR3: CASKRTSGSGYEQYF
D: NA; V: TRBV21-1; size: NA; J: TRBJ2-5; DNA: TGTGCCAGCATCTCGACTAGCGGGAGGGCCCCAGAGACCCAGTACTTC; CDR3: CASISTSGRAPETQYF
D: NA; V: TRBV4-1; size: once; J: TRBJ2-1; DNA: TGCGCCAGCAGCCAAGACGAGTTTAACAATGAGCAGTTCTTC; CDR3: CASSQDEFNNEQFF
D: TRBD2; V: TRBV27; size: NA; J: TRBJ2-4; DNA: TGTGCCAGCAGTAGTACTAGCGGGAAGCTAGCCAAAAACATTCAGTACTTC; CDR3: CASSSTSGKLAKNIQYF
D: TRBD1; V: TRBV5-4; size: NA; J: TRBJ1-3; DNA: TGTGCCAGCAGCCCCGGGACAGTCTCTGGAAACACCATATATTTT; CDR3: CASSPGTVSGNTIYF
D: TRBD1; V: TRBV25-1; size: once; J: TRBJ2-1; DNA: TGTGCCAGCAGAGGGGGCACCTACAATGAGCAGTTCTTC; CDR3: CASRGGTYNEQFF
D: TRBD1; V: TRBV5-1; size: NA; J: TRBJ1-2; DNA: TGCGCCAGCAGCTTGTACGGGGACAGACGCGGCTACACCTTC; CDR3: CASSLYGDRRGYTF
D: TRBD2; V: TRBV5-4; size: NA; J: TRBJ2-2; DNA: TGTGCCAGCAGCTCTAGCGGGGGGGCCGGGGAGCTGTTTTTT; CDR3: CASSSSGGAGELFF
D: NA; V: TRBV18; size: NA; J: TRBJ2-5; DNA: TGTGCCAGCTCACCTCGGGCCTTCCAGGGCGTCCAAGAGACCCAGTACTTC; CDR3: CASSPRAFQGVQETQYF
D: TRBD1; V: TRBV27; size: NA; J: TRBJ2-7; DNA: TGTGCCACCCACCCGACAGGGGCCTACGAGCAGTACTTC; CDR3: CATHPTGAYEQYF
D: TRBD2; V: TRBV2; size: NA; J: TRBJ2-1; DNA: TGTGCCAGCAGTGAAGCGGGAGCGGGGAGGGAGCAGTTCTTC; CDR3: CASSEAGAGREQFF
D: TRBD1; V: TRBV5-6; size: NA; J: TRBJ2-7; DNA: TGTGCCAGCAGCCCCATAGGACAGGCGGCCGAGCAGTACTTC; CDR3: CASSPIGQAAEQYF
D: NA; V: TRBV10-2; size: NA; J: TRBJ1-5; DNA: TGCGCCAGCAGTGAAATCGGGGCCGGGACGGGCCGCAATCAGCCCCAGCATTTT; CDR3: CASSEIGAGTGRNQPQHF
D: NA; V: TRBV30; size: NA; J: TRBJ2-2; DNA: TGTGCCTGGAGTGTACCCGGGGAGCTGTTTTTT; CDR3: CAWSVPGELFF
D: NA; V: TRBV5-1; size: NA; J: TRBJ2-2; DNA: TGCGCCAGCAGGCACGACATTACCTCGGTCCCGGGGACCGGGGAGCTGTTTTTT; CDR3: CASRHDITSVPGTGELFF
D: NA; V: TRBV28; size: NA; J: TRBJ1-1; DNA: TGTGCCAGCAGTCTCCAGACGGGGAACACTGAAGCTTTCTTT; CDR3: CASSLQTGNTEAFF
D: NA; V: TRBV28; size: NA; J: TRBJ1-5; DNA: TGTGCCAGCGAAAGAGGATGGGGTAGCAATCAGCCCCAGCATTTT; CDR3: CASERGWGSNQPQHF
D: NA; V: TRBV28; size: once; J: TRBJ2-4; DNA: TGTGCTACCTTAGCGGTTATAGCCAAAAACATTCAGTACTTC; CDR3: CATLAVIAKNIQYF
D: TRBD1; V: TRBV29-1; size: once; J: TRBJ1-5; DNA: TGCAGCGTTGCCGGGGACAGCAAGAATCAGCCCCAGCATTTT; CDR3: CSVAGDSKNQPQHF
D: TRBD2; V: TRBV11-1; size: NA; J: TRBJ2-7; DNA: TGTGCCAGCAGCTTATCGGGACTAGCAGCCTACGAGCAGTACTTC; CDR3: CASSLSGLAAYEQYF
D: TRBD1; V: TRBV5-6; size: NA; J: TRBJ1-2; DNA: TGTGCCAGCAGCCCGGGACAGGGTTACGGCTACACCTTC; CDR3: CASSPGQGYGYTF
D: NA; V: TRBV2; size: few; J: TRBJ2-1; DNA: TGTGCCAGCAGTTCGGCAGGCTACAATGAGCAGTTCTTC; CDR3: CASSSAGYNEQFF
D: NA; V: TRBV5-4; size: NA; J: TRBJ2-1; DNA: TGTGCCAGCAACTTCGGGGGTAAGGATGAGCAGTTCTTC; CDR3: CASNFGGKDEQFF
D: TRBD1; V: TRBV5-1; size: NA; J: TRBJ1-1; DNA: TGCGCCAGCAGCGCCCTGACAGGGCTTAACACTGAAGCTTTCTTT; CDR3: CASSALTGLNTEAFF
D: TRBD2; V: TRBV7-2; size: once; J: TRBJ2-1; DNA: TGTGCCAGCAGCTTAGCCGCGCTAGCGGGACACAATGAGCAGTTCTTC; CDR3: CASSLAALAGHNEQFF
D: NA; V: TRBV11-1; size: once; J: TRBJ2-1; DNA: TGTGCCAGCAGCTTAGGGACTACGATCGAGCAGTTCTTC; CDR3: CASSLGTTIEQFF
D: NA; V: TRBV11-2; size: NA; J: TRBJ2-5; DNA: TGTGCCAGCAGCTTAGATGCGGGGTACACCCAGTACTTC; CDR3: CASSLDAGYTQYF
D: NA; V: TRBV7-2; size: medium-sized; J: TRBJ1-1; DNA: TGTGCCAGCAGCTTAGGAGTGACGAGGAACACTGAAGCTTTCTTT; CDR3: CASSLGVTRNTEAFF
D: NA; V: TRBV5-1; size: NA; J: TRBJ2-5; DNA: TGCGCCAGCAGCTTGGCTGGTGACGAGACCCAGTACTTC; CDR3: CASSLAGDETQYF
D: NA; V: TRBV28; size: NA; J: TRBJ2-5; DNA: TGTGCCAGCAGCATAAACGGGAGATCTCAAGAGACCCAGTACTTC; CDR3: CASSINGRSQETQYF
D: NA; V: TRBV7-9; size: once; J: TRBJ2-7; DNA: TGTGCCAGCAGCTTGGGACTGGGGACCACCGAGCAGTACTTC; CDR3: CASSLGLGTTEQYF
D: NA; V: TRBV5-1; size: NA; J: TRBJ2-2; DNA: TGCGCCAGCAGCTTGGACAACTCCCCTTGGTACACCGGGGAGCTGTTTTTT; CDR3: CASSLDNSPWYTGELFF
D: NA; V: TRBV18; size: once; J: TRBJ2-3; DNA: TGTGCCAGCTCACCAAGTGACAACACAGATACGCAGTATTTT; CDR3: CASSPSDNTDTQYF
D: NA; V: TRBV7-2; size: NA; J: TRBJ2-3; DNA: TGTGCCAGCAGCTTAGTGGGGCGTGGAGATACGCAGTATTTT; CDR3: CASSLVGRGDTQYF
D: NA; V: TRBV28; size: NA; J: TRBJ2-3; DNA: TGTGCCAGCAGTGTTCGCGGAGGCAGCACAGATACGCAGTATTTT; CDR3: CASSVRGGSTDTQYF
D: TRBD1; V: TRBV18; size: NA; J: TRBJ1-5; DNA: TGTGCCAGCTCACCGAGAGACAGGGTGGGGGCCAATCAGCCCCAGCATTTT; CDR3: CASSPRDRVGANQPQHF
D: NA; V: TRBV11-1; size: NA; J: TRBJ2-7; DNA: TGTGCCAGCAGCGGGGGGACCTACGAGCAGTACTTC; CDR3: CASSGGTYEQYF
D: NA; V: TRBV10-3; size: NA; J: TRBJ2-3; DNA: TGTGCCATCAGCCAGAGCCCAGGCCTAGATACGCAGTATTTT; CDR3: CAISQSPGLDTQYF